This TCR beta chain is drawn from a study of blood T cells in healthy people across ages. Study conclusions and caveats: No conclusive comparison of naive versus antigen-experienced cells was possible with unsorted PBMCs. Getting older went along with TCR beta diversity per million T cells dropping roughly linearly. Higher diversity and more naive CD4+ cells were features of long-lived donors, compared to aged donors.

Points on this clonotype: What it binds is not known.

The authors isolated at least 6 million PBMCs per sample. Together with a sample-barcoded 5' primer, a J-beta primer mix was included in a second PCR lasting about 7 to 12 cycles. In TCRdb, the 5' RACE reads were re-called with MiXCR into one record per CDR3 protein. The table lists about 1,500,000 distinct CDR3 sequences, about 28% of them singletons. CDR1 and CDR2 (germline): WSHSY, SAAADI. Trimming shortened V by 7 bases and J by 2 bases, and 14 bases separated the two germline ends. This CDR3 region has 14 residues. The TCR originated in a woman in her 30s in good health. The chain is built from TRBV10-2 and TRBJ2-5, with unresolved D. The sequenced sample was blood. CDR3 sequence (DNA): TGCGCCAGCACCAGGCAAATCGGGCAAGAGACCCAGTACTTC. Translating gives CASTRQIGQETQYF.